These 18 T cell receptor beta chains share one sample of origin, sequenced in a study of blood T cells in healthy people across ages. A second about 6 to 12 cycle PCR used barcoded and J-beta primers. Each CDR3 protein is one row after TCRdb ran MiXCR on the 5' RACE reads. The sample yields roughly 2 million distinct CDR3 sequences, around half seen once. The sample taken for sequencing was blood. Receptor source: a woman aged 40 to 49 in good health.

The rearrangement joins TRBV28 to TRBJ2-7, with 8 bases fitting TRBD1. Germline-derived CDR1 and CDR2 are MDHEN and SYDVKM. V was pared by 6 bases and J by 4 bases, with 8 bases of the junction left unmatched. There are 14 residues in the CDR3. DNA for the CDR3: TGTGCCAGCAGCTGGGCAGGGGGCATATACGAGCAGTACTTC. Its translation: CASSWAGGIYEQYF.

This chain connects TRBV6-2 or TRBV6-3 to TRBJ2-1; perhaps TRBD1 as D (5 bases). This CDR3 spans 14 amino acids. Per germline, CDR1 MNHEY and CDR2 SVGEGT. V was clipped by 5 bases and J by 4 bases, with 12 bases between them. CDR3 nucleotides: TGTGCCAGCAGTACGGACACAGTTTACAATGAGCAGTTCTTC. It is translated as CASSTDTVYNEQFF.

V gene TRBV20-1 combines with J gene TRBJ2-3, with 7 bases aligning to TRBD2. V lost 1 base and J lost 2; bases outside the gene matches: 9. The CDR3 is 16 amino acids. CDR1 DFQATT and CDR2 SNEGSKA come from the germline V gene (reference sequence). The chain's CDR3 is CSARGTSGVFTDTQYF. Here the CDR3 DNA reads TGCAGTGCTAGAGGAACGAGCGGGGTATTCACAGATACGCAGTATTTT.

This clonotype came up a few times. The chain joins TRBV20-1 to TRBJ1-4; D perhaps matches TRBD1 (6 bases). This CDR3 contains 15 residues. The germline gives CDR1 DFQATT, CDR2 SNEGSKA (reference sequence). Trimming took 3 bases from V and 7 from J, leaving 18 bases between them. CDR3 nucleotide sequence: TGCAGTGCTAGTCAAAACAGGGAGGATAGTGAAAAACTGTTTTTT. Encoded protein: CSASQNREDSEKLFF.

This clonotype appeared a few times. The rearrangement links TRBV28 to TRBJ2-6; 9 bases are shared with TRBD1. Germline V gives CDR1 MDHEN, CDR2 SYDVKM. CDR3 length equals 16 residues. V was clipped by 9 bases and J by 0 bases; unmatched bases: 6. CDR3 amino acids: CASRQGGPSGANVLTF. DNA for the CDR3: TGTGCCAGTCGACAGGGGGGGCCCTCTGGGGCCAACGTCCTGACTTTC.

The chain recombines TRBV12-3 or TRBV12-4 with TRBJ1-1, with D maybe TRBD1 (5 bases). CDR3 length equals 16 residues. Trimming took 6 bases from V and 1 from J, leaving 18 bases between them. The CDR3: CASSPAGGRANTEAFF. The CDR3 DNA reads TGTGCCAGCAGCCCCGCGGGGGGACGGGCGAACACTGAAGCTTTCTTT.

The CDR3 here is CSVRTSGGFTSTDTQYF. DNA for the CDR3: TGCAGCGTTCGGACTAGCGGGGGGTTCACTAGCACAGATACGCAGTATTTT. The gene calls are TRBV29-1 and TRBJ2-3; 14 bases line up with TRBD2. V shed 5 bases and J 0 bases; nucleotides not matched to a gene: 7. The length of the CDR3 is 17 residues. Germline lookup yields CDR1 SQVTM and CDR2 ANQGSEA.

The V call is TRBV5-5, the J call TRBJ1-2; TRBD1 might be the D (5 bases). This CDR3 is built from 14 residues. Germline CDR1 is SGHKS and CDR2 is YYEKEE (reference sequence). V was trimmed by 1 base and J by 4 bases, leaving 11 bases between them. The CDR3 DNA reads TGTGCCAGCAGCTTGAAGGGGAAACGCTATGGCTACACCTTC. This translates into CASSLKGKRYGYTF. Based on the CDR3 plus reference TRBV5-5 and TRBJ1-2, the full variable domain is DAGVTQSPTHLIKTRGQQVTLRCSPISGHKSVSWYQQVLGQGPQFIFQYYEKEERGRGNFPDRFSARQFPNYSSELNVNALLLGDSALYLCASSLKGKRYGYTFGSGTRLTVV.

V is TRBV4-2 and J is TRBJ2-7; 8 bases fit TRBD1. The junction had 17 bases not matched to a gene; V was cut back by 3 bases and J by 4 bases. This CDR3 is built from 18 residues. Germline CDR1 LGHNA, CDR2 YNFKEQ. The CDR3, as DNA: TGTGCCAGCAGCCAGCTAGGACAGGGAGTGTCCTTAGGGTACGAGCAGTACTTC. Translating it yields CASSQLGQGVSLGYEQYF.

This clonotype was detected a few times. The J gene is TRBJ1-2, the V gene TRBV12-3 or TRBV12-4; TRBD1 might be the D (5 bases). The CDR3 contains 15 residues. Trimming removed 5 bases at V and 1 base at J, with 14 bases between. The CDR3 nucleotides are TGTGCCAGCAGTCTTTCACCGACAGTTAACTATGGCTACACCTTC. It yields the protein CASSLSPTVNYGYTF.

The rearrangement links TRBV9 to TRBJ1-5; D unresolved. Trimming pared 0 bases from V and 2 bases from J, leaving 9 bases between. The CDR3 has 15 residues. Germline V gene data show CDR1 as SGDLS and CDR2 as YYNGEE. The CDR3 reads CASSVGQDRNQPQHF. The CDR3 region has the DNA TGTGCCAGCAGCGTAGGCCAAGATCGCAATCAGCCCCAGCATTTT.

This clonotype was detected a few times. The V and J genes are TRBV2 and TRBJ1-2, with TRBD1 matching 9 bases. This CDR3 is built from 16 residues. The trim removed 1 base at V and 5 bases at J, leaving 8 bases unmatched. Germline V CDR1 and CDR2: SNHLY, FYNNEI. CDR3 protein: CASSEENPGQGYGYTF. The DNA of the CDR3 is TGTGCCAGCAGTGAAGAGAACCCGGGACAGGGTTATGGCTACACCTTC.

The table lists this clonotype with a few counts. The chain joins TRBV25-1 to TRBJ2-1; a possible D gene is TRBD2 (5 bases). The germline CDR1 and CDR2 sequences are MGHDK and SYGVNS. The CDR3 loop spans 13 amino acids. Deletions cut 0 bases from V and 7 bases from J, with 7 bases between. CDR3 bases: TGTGCCAGCAGTGAATACGGGGTTAATGAGCAGTTCTTC. Translated: CASSEYGVNEQFF.

This clonotype was picked up a small number of times. The chain couples TRBV7-2 to TRBJ2-3; no clear D gene. The CDR3 is 13 amino acids. V gave up 1 base and J gave up 5 bases, with 7 bases separating them. Germline-derived CDR1 and CDR2 are SGHTA and FQGNSA. CDR3 protein: CASSLVWVDTQYF. In nucleotides, the CDR3 is TGTGCCAGCAGCTTAGTTTGGGTAGATACGCAGTATTTT. The whole variable domain, remainder taken from reference TRBV7-2 and TRBJ2-3, is GAGVSQSPSNKVTEKGKDVELRCDPISGHTALYWYRQSLGQGLEFLIYFQGNSAPDKSGLPSDRFSAERTGGSVSTLTIQRTQQEDSAVYLCASSLVWVDTQYFGPGTRLTVL.

This clonotype was seen a few times. The chain combines TRBV5-1 with TRBJ1-1; D might be TRBD1 (6 bases). The CDR3 is 17 amino acids. With 0 bases removed from V and 4 bases from J, the gap between germline ends came to 19 bases. CDR1 and CDR2 (germline): SGHRS, YFSETQ. The CDR3 DNA reads as TGCGCCAGCAGCTTGGATCGGGTGGACAGAAGGAGCACTGAAGCTTTCTTT. Amino acids: CASSLDRVDRRSTEAFF.

The count of this clonotype is one. The junction departs from germline at one end; a sequencing error may be responsible. The gene calls are TRBV11-2 and TRBJ2-6; TRBD2 is a possible D gene (6 bases). Germline V gives CDR1 SGHAT, CDR2 FQNNGV. The CDR3 is made up of 16 amino acids. The chain's CDR3 is CASSWAAGSGANVLTF. CDR3 sequence (DNA): TGTGCCAGCAGCTGGGCGGCGGGATCCGGGGCTAACGTCCTGACTTTC.

This rearrangement joins TRBV15 to TRBJ2-1; 14 nucleotides align to TRBD2. The CDR3 extends over 17 amino acids. From germline, CDR1 is LNHNV and CDR2 YYDKDF (reference sequence). The trim removed 0 bases at V and 6 bases at J, leaving 4 bases unmatched. Written as DNA, the CDR3 is TGTGCCACCAGCAGAGAGACAGGGACTAGCGGGGGCAATGAGCAGTTCTTC. This sequence encodes CATSRETGTSGGNEQFF.

This clonotype showed up just a few times. The V gene is TRBV15, the J gene TRBJ2-7; D possibly corresponds to TRBD1 (5 bases). CDR3 length equals 14 residues. Trimming cost V 3 bases and J 3 bases, with 12 bases left between them. CDR1 and CDR2 from the germline V gene are LNHNV and YYDKDF (reference sequence). DNA for the CDR3: TGTGCCACCAGCAGGTGGCCACAGGTCTACGAGCAGTACTTC. Translation gives CATSRWPQVYEQYF.